Presented here are 16 T cell receptor beta chains from one specimen sequenced in a study of T cell responses to AZD1222 COVID-19 vaccine (dated by TCRdb to 2020 to 2023). The library relied on the immunoSEQ multiplex PCR assay. This is the immuneACCESS table as TCRdb keeps it, with only in-frame sequences that have V and J called. A part of the clones is gone; compared with another copy, unresolved V genes explain less than half, and the rest is unexplained. For this sample the table gives about 94,000 clones, of which more than 70% were detected only once. The ten largest account for about an eighth of the sample. The time point label here, explained by the study, means: baseline before first vaccination. Sequenced here: peripheral blood, sampled on day 0 of AZD1222 vaccination. All receptors come from an adult in good health.

A single count supports this clone. The chain couples TRBV6-2 or TRBV6-3 to TRBJ2-2; 8 nucleotides agree with TRBD1. V lost 4 bases and J lost 6; bases outside the gene matches: 4. The CDR3 spans 14 residues. Germline-derived CDR1 and CDR2 are MNHEY and SVGEGT. The CDR3 region is CASSSGTGPGELFF. The CDR3 DNA sequence: TGTGCCAGCAGTTCTGGGACAGGCCCCGGGGAGCTGTTTTTT.

V is TRBV9 and J is TRBJ2-3; TRBD1 matches at 7 bases. CDR1 is SGDLS and CDR2 is YYNGEE in the germline V gene. With V trimmed by 0 bases and J by 4 bases, 8 bases remained unmatched. The CDR3 is 16 residues long. The CDR3 protein is CASSVGPGGIADTQYF. The DNA of the CDR3 is TGTGCCAGCAGCGTAGGTCCAGGGGGAATCGCAGATACGCAGTATTTT. The full variable domain, its missing parts supplied by reference TRBV9 and TRBJ2-3, is DSGVTQTPKHLITATGQRVTLRCSPRSGDLSVYWYQQSLDQGLQFLIQYYNGEERAKGNILERFSAQQFPDLHSELNLSSLELGDSALYFCASSVGPGGIADTQYFGPGTRLTVL.

The chain couples TRBV5-1 to TRBJ1-2; 7 positions agree with TRBD1. This CDR3 has 16 amino acids. Germline assignment: CDR1 SGHRS and CDR2 YFSETQ. After removal of 0 bases from V and 3 bases from J, the junction contained 8 bases not matched to a gene. CDR3 sequence: CASSLAHSQGDYGYTF. The CDR3 nucleotides are TGCGCCAGCAGCTTGGCCCACTCGCAGGGGGACTATGGCTACACCTTC.

This chain links TRBV11-3 with TRBJ2-1, with TRBD2 matching over 8 bases. The junction had 13 bases not matched to a gene; V was cut back by 5 bases and J by 10 bases. Germline V lookup: CDR1 SGHNT, CDR2 YENEEA. This CDR3 comprises 15 residues. The DNA for the CDR3 is TGTGCCAGCAGCCTAACACGGGGGGGGCCAGGCGAGCAGTTCTTC. Amino acid sequence: CASSLTRGGPGEQFF.

This clone was found once. V is TRBV30 and J is TRBJ1-4; D perhaps matches TRBD1 (6 bases). The V gene's germline CDR1 is GTSNPN and CDR2 SVGIG (reference sequence). The CDR3 runs to 13 residues. Trimming took 1 base from V and 10 from J, leaving 13 bases between them. The CDR3: CAWSAGEVGKLFF. The CDR3 region has the DNA TGTGCCTGGAGTGCAGGGGAGGTAGGAAAACTGTTTTTT.

The rearrangement joins TRBV30 to TRBJ1-6, with no clear D. From germline, CDR1 is GTSNPN and CDR2 SVGIG (reference sequence). This CDR3 region has 16 residues. Trimming stripped 1 base from V and 0 bases from J, with 10 bases between. CDR3 coding DNA: TGTGCCTGGAGTGGAACACGGAGCTCCTATAATTCACCCCTCCACTTT. Translation gives CAWSGTRSSYNSPLHF.

V and J are TRBV7-2 and TRBJ1-6, with D possibly being TRBD1 (5 bases). This CDR3 comprises 15 residues. V was pared by 7 bases and J by 7 bases, with 17 bases between. CDR1 and CDR2 from the germline V gene are SGHTA and FQGNSA. CDR3 bases: TGTGCCAGCACCCTAATGGGGGGTGGCAATTCACCCCTCCACTTT. This codes for CASTLMGGGNSPLHF.

The rearrangement joins TRBV19 to TRBJ1-1; D is uncertain. The germline CDR1 and CDR2 sequences are LNHDA and SQIVND (reference sequence). Trimming removed 3 bases at V and 7 bases at J, with 9 bases between. The CDR3 runs 12 residues. CDR3 in DNA: TGTGCCAGTAGTATCCGATGGAGTGAAGCTTTCTTT. Translating gives CASSIRWSEAFF.

The V gene is TRBV12-3 or TRBV12-4, the J gene TRBJ2-3; possible D gene TRBD1, 5 bases. The CDR3 length is 13 residues. With 4 bases removed from V and 2 bases from J, the gap between germline ends came to 7 bases. The CDR3 DNA reads as TGTGCCAGCAGTTATGGGGCCACAGATACGCAGTATTTT. Translation: CASSYGATDTQYF.

The V gene is TRBV10-3, the J gene TRBJ1-1, with unresolved D. V lost 1 base and J lost 1, with 10 bases in between. Germline V gives CDR1 ENHRY, CDR2 SYGVKD. CDR3 length: 15 amino acids. The CDR3 protein is CAISELQQTNTEAFF. CDR3 nucleotides: TGTGCCATCAGTGAGTTACAACAGACGAACACTGAAGCTTTCTTT.

The chain recombines TRBV9 with TRBJ1-6; D not resolved. Germline V gene lookup returns CDR1 SGDLS and CDR2 YYNGEE. V lost 0 bases, J lost 9 bases, and 7 bases lay in between. The CDR3 runs 13 residues. For the CDR3, the DNA is TGTGCCAGCAGCGTAGGGCGCATTTCACCCCTCCACTTT. It encodes CASSVGRISPLHF.

The genes are TRBV3-1 (or the pseudogene TRBV3-2) and TRBJ2-2; TRBD1 matches 7 bases. The CDR3 contains 16 residues. The V and J ends lost 1 base and 6 bases, in that order; junction bases with no gene match: 8. Germline CDR1 reads LGHDT; CDR2 reads YNNKEL (reference sequence). The CDR3 reads CASSQAQGVLPGELFF. CDR3 nucleotides: TGTGCCAGCAGCCAAGCGCAGGGGGTCTTGCCCGGGGAGCTGTTTTTT.

The chain joins TRBV11-2 to TRBJ2-5, with D perhaps matching TRBD2 (6 bases). Per the germline V gene, CDR1 is SGHAT and CDR2 is FQNNGV. This CDR3 contains 14 residues. V was pared by 5 bases and J by 4 bases, with 14 bases between. CDR3 sequence reads: CASSLRDFVETQYF. The DNA of the CDR3 is TGTGCCAGCAGCCTCCGGGACTTCGTAGAGACCCAGTACTTC.

V usage is TRBV11-2 and J usage is TRBJ2-7; unclear D gene. The V end was cut by 0 bases, the J end by 3 bases, with 15 bases between. Per germline, CDR1 SGHAT and CDR2 FQNNGV. The CDR3 runs to 16 residues. Here the CDR3 reads CASSLDLPSPSYEQYF. The CDR3 DNA sequence: TGTGCCAGCAGCTTAGACCTCCCGAGTCCAAGCTACGAGCAGTACTTC. The full variable domain, in which reference TRBV11-2 and TRBJ2-7 provide the parts outside the CDR3, is EAGVAQSPRYKIIEKRQSVAFWCNPISGHATLYWYQQILGQGPKLLIQFQNNGVVDDSQLPKDRFSAERLKGVDSTLKIQPAKLEDSAVYLCASSLDLPSPSYEQYFGPGTRLTVT.

V and J are TRBV5-1 and TRBJ2-7, with TRBD1 identical over 9 bases. CDR1 and CDR2 (germline): SGHRS, YFSETQ. The CDR3 has 14 residues. V shed 4 bases and J 2 bases; nucleotides not matched to a gene: 4. The CDR3 loop is CASSARDRAYEQYF. CDR3 in DNA: TGCGCCAGCAGCGCCCGGGACAGGGCCTACGAGCAGTACTTC.

V is TRBV28 and J is TRBJ1-2; 7 bases match TRBD1. Germline trimming cut 5 bases from V and 8 bases from J; bases unmatched to any gene: 5. This CDR3 comprises 12 residues. Germline V CDR1 and CDR2: MDHEN, SYDVKM. In DNA form, the CDR3 reads TGTGCCAGCAGTACGACAGGGAAGGGCTACACCTTC. Its translation is CASSTTGKGYTF.